These 21 T cell receptor beta chains were sequenced from one sample in a study of cytomegalovirus exposure and HLA in healthy donors. In the PCR, 60 Vbeta and 13 Jbeta primers were used. This table comes from immunoSEQ multiplex PCR, and its TCRdb copy is limited to in-frame clones, with some not included. The sample includes about 100,000 clones, roughly 77% seen only once; the top ten take about 4.2%. Sequenced: PBMCs. All receptors come from a woman aged 50 to 60 in good health and CMV-seropositive.

V is TRBV5-6 and J is TRBJ2-4; 7 bases are a match to TRBD2. This CDR3 region has 16 residues. Trimming at V came to 3 bases and at J to 0 bases, leaving 6 bases not matched to a gene. Germline V gene lookup returns CDR1 SGHDT and CDR2 YYEEEE. The CDR3 here is CASSYLAELAKNIQYF. Written as DNA, the CDR3 is TGTGCCAGCAGCTACCTAGCGGAGTTAGCCAAAAACATTCAGTACTTC.

The rearrangement joins TRBV7-9 to TRBJ2-5, with D uncertain. Germline CDR1 reads SEHNR; CDR2 reads FQNEAQ (reference sequence). The V and J ends lost 5 bases and 5 bases respectively, with 18 bases between them. This CDR3 is 15 amino acids long. For the CDR3, the DNA is TGTGCCAGCAGCCCGGGTCTCTCGAGAAGGGAGACCCAGTACTTC. This codes for CASSPGLSRRETQYF.

Concerning this clone: Germline and junction disagree at one end, which may indicate a read error. This chain links TRBV7-9 with TRBJ2-3, with 7 bases aligning to TRBD2. Germline V gene data show CDR1 as SEHNR and CDR2 as FQNEAQ (reference sequence). The CDR3 covers 16 residues. The CDR3 DNA follows: TGTTCCAGCAGCTTAGCGCTGTGGGAGGGGACAGATACGCAGTATTTT. Translating it yields CSSSLALWEGTDTQYF.

There are a few counts of this clone. This chain uses TRBV7-3 with TRBJ2-1; possible D gene TRBD1, 5 bases. The CDR3 consists of 15 residues. V dropped 1 base and J dropped 8 bases, with 15 bases sitting between them. Per the germline V gene, CDR1 is SGHTA and CDR2 is FQGTGA. This CDR3 reads CASSLIGRAVDEQFF. DNA of the CDR3: TGTGCCAGCAGCTTAATTGGCAGGGCGGTGGATGAGCAGTTCTTC.

The J gene is TRBJ2-7, the V gene TRBV2, with TRBD2 matching 9 bases. Germline CDR1 reads SNHLY; CDR2 reads FYNNEI. This CDR3 comprises 15 residues. Trimming at V came to 2 bases and at J to 1 base, leaving 3 bases not matched to a gene. CDR3 protein: CASSELAGLSYEQYF. The CDR3 DNA reads TGTGCCAGCAGTGAACTAGCGGGACTATCCTACGAGCAGTACTTC.

This chain joins TRBV30 and TRBJ1-1, with TRBD1 matching over 7 bases. V shed 4 bases, J shed 1 base, and the junction held 3 bases outside the gene matches. This CDR3 has 13 residues. From germline, CDR1 is GTSNPN and CDR2 SVGIG (reference sequence). The CDR3 reads CAWKRQGNTEAFF. CDR3 bases: TGTGCCTGGAAAAGACAGGGGAACACTGAAGCTTTCTTT.

In nucleotides, the CDR3 is TGTGCCAGCAGTGGAAGAGACAGTAATTCACCCCTCCACTTT. As protein: CASSGRDSNSPLHF. V gene TRBV2 combines with J gene TRBJ1-6; D perhaps matches TRBD1 (5 bases). The V and J ends lost 4 bases and 6 bases respectively, with 10 bases between them. There are 14 residues in the CDR3. The germline gives CDR1 SNHLY, CDR2 FYNNEI.

This clone was seen a few times. This chain links TRBV9 with TRBJ2-5, with TRBD2 as a possible D gene (5 bases). Germline assignment: CDR1 SGDLS and CDR2 YYNGEE. Trimming removed 0 bases at V and 2 bases at J, with 5 bases between. The CDR3 has 13 residues. The CDR3: CASSVAGQETQYF. CDR3 coding DNA: TGTGCCAGCAGCGTAGCGGGACAAGAGACCCAGTACTTC.

In this sample, this clone turned up once. The J gene is TRBJ2-3, the V gene TRBV13, with 9 bases that match TRBD2. The CDR3 is made up of 15 amino acids. The germline V gene has CDR1 PRHDT and CDR2 FYEKMQ (reference sequence). The junction had 10 bases not matched to a gene; V was cut back by 5 bases and J by 7 bases. The CDR3 spells CASSLRGGTQNTQYF. The CDR3 DNA follows: TGTGCCAGCAGCCTGCGGGGGGGAACGCAAAATACGCAGTATTTT.

The J gene is TRBJ1-2, the V gene TRBV11-2; 7 nucleotides align to TRBD1. V lost 4 bases, J lost 8 bases, and 7 bases stayed unmatched. The CDR3 is 13 residues long. Looked up from germline, CDR1 is SGHAT and CDR2 is FQNNGV. CDR3 in amino acids: CASSSTGRFGYTF. CDR3 nucleotides: TGTGCCAGCAGCTCGACAGGGCGTTTCGGCTACACCTTC.

V gene TRBV28 combines with J gene TRBJ1-1; possible D gene TRBD1, 5 bases. The germline gives CDR1 MDHEN, CDR2 SYDVKM. The CDR3 is made up of 14 amino acids. The germline V and J ends were trimmed by 0 bases and 3 bases, with 8 bases remaining between them. The CDR3 sequence: CASSLWGGDTEAFF. CDR3 in DNA: TGTGCCAGCAGTTTATGGGGGGGGGACACTGAAGCTTTCTTT.

This clone has just a few counts. The chain carries TRBV6-5 and TRBJ1-1; a possible D gene is TRBD1 (5 bases). Germline V gene data show CDR1 as MNHEY and CDR2 as SVGAGI. This CDR3 region has 13 residues. Trimming left V 5 bases short and J 8 bases short, with 15 bases between. CDR3: CASSLTSGFEAFF. CDR3 DNA: TGTGCCAGCAGTCTTACGTCAGGGTTCGAAGCTTTCTTT.

The chain recombines TRBV29-1 with TRBJ1-2, with D possibly matching TRBD1 (6 bases). This CDR3 has 16 residues. V lost 7 bases to trimming and J lost 3 bases, with 24 bases between them. Germline assignment: CDR1 SQVTM and CDR2 ANQGSEA. The CDR3 is CSGTTGTPMGDYGYTF. For the CDR3, the DNA is TGCAGCGGGACGACCGGGACACCCATGGGTGACTATGGCTACACCTTC.

The chain is built from TRBV5-1 and TRBJ2-1; TRBD2 aligns across 7 bases. J lost 3 bases, V lost 6 bases, and 3 bases had no gene match. CDR3 size: 13 residues. Germline V CDR1 and CDR2: SGHRS, YFSETQ. The CDR3 spells CASKASGYNEQFF. CDR3 sequence (DNA): TGCGCCAGCAAGGCTAGCGGCTACAATGAGCAGTTCTTC.

The chain recombines TRBV11-3 with TRBJ2-1, with TRBD2 identical over 8 bases. Germline V gene data show CDR1 as SGHNT and CDR2 as YENEEA. The V and J ends lost 3 bases and 8 bases, in that order; junction bases with no gene match: 6. The CDR3 extends over 14 amino acids. The CDR3 loop reads CASSLGGGQDEQFF. CDR3 sequence (DNA): TGTGCCAGCAGCTTGGGCGGGGGGCAGGATGAGCAGTTCTTC.

The chain combines TRBV13 with TRBJ2-7, with 8 positions matching TRBD2. The ends lost 4 bases at V and 6 bases at J; junction bases unmatched: 8. The length of the CDR3 is 14 residues. Germline V gene data show CDR1 as PRHDT and CDR2 as FYEKMQ (reference sequence). This chain's CDR3 is CASSSGDSGGEQYF. The CDR3 bases are TGTGCCAGCAGCTCGGGCGACAGCGGGGGCGAGCAGTACTTC.

The CDR3 region is CASSNLAAYNEQFF. The CDR3 nucleotides read TGTGCCAGCAGCAATCTAGCGGCGTACAATGAGCAGTTCTTC. This chain uses TRBV21-1 with TRBJ2-1; the D call TRBD2 from the table was never checked on the DNA. TRBV21-1 is reported as a pseudogene. The CDR3 contains 14 residues.

The chain links TRBV5-1 to TRBJ1-1, with 9 nucleotides matching TRBD1. The germline V gene has CDR1 SGHRS and CDR2 YFSETQ. The CDR3 extends over 16 amino acids. J lost 0 bases, V lost 0 bases, and 3 bases had no gene match. CDR3 bases: TGCGCCAGCAGCTTGGGGCGGACAGGGGTGAACACTGAAGCTTTCTTT. Amino acid sequence: CASSLGRTGVNTEAFF.

The rearrangement links TRBV5-6 to TRBJ2-3, with TRBD2 identical over 11 bases. This CDR3 is 16 amino acids long. Germline V CDR1 and CDR2: SGHDT, YYEEEE. With 4 bases clipped from V and 1 base from J, the junction kept 5 bases outside the gene matches. The CDR3 DNA reads TGTGCCAGCAGCCTTACTAGCGGGGGTCGCACAGATACGCAGTATTTT. This sequence encodes CASSLTSGGRTDTQYF.

V gene TRBV27 combines with J gene TRBJ1-6; D is unclear. Trimming stripped 4 bases from V and 0 bases from J, with 7 bases between. This CDR3 comprises 15 residues. Germline CDR1 MNHEY, CDR2 SMNVEV (reference sequence). The CDR3: CASSSRGSYNSPLHF. The CDR3 nucleotides are TGTGCCAGCAGTTCCCGCGGCTCCTATAATTCACCCCTCCACTTT.

This chain uses TRBV5-1 with TRBJ2-2; 7 bases fit TRBD1. The V segment lost 1 base and the J segment 6 bases; nucleotides outside the gene matches: 9. There are 16 residues in the CDR3. CDR1 is SGHRS, CDR2 YFSETQ, per germline. The CDR3, as DNA: TGCGCCAGCAGCTTGCGGGCAGGGGGAACGGCCGGGGAGCTGTTTTTT. Amino acids: CASSLRAGGTAGELFF.